This T cell receptor (beta chain) was captured in a study of shared clonotypes between healthy human individuals. The CDR3 extends over 17 amino acids. J was trimmed by 0 bases and V by 4 bases; bases with no gene match: 6. Germline V gives CDR1 SNHLY, CDR2 FYNNEI. This table comes from immunoSEQ multiplex PCR, and its TCRdb copy is limited to in-frame clones, with some not included. There are roughly 2.5 million clones in the sample; more than 90% occur only once, and under 0.15% lies in the top ten. Findings of the study overall: Generation probabilities were higher for clonotypes shared across all four sorted-subset donors than for unshared ones.

As concerns this clone: Its antigen is still unknown.

Sequenced: naive CD4+ T cells sorted from blood. Subset described: CD45RA+ positively selected. V usage is TRBV2 and J usage is TRBJ1-5, with 10 positions matching TRBD1. This TCR was recovered from a man aged 18 to 35 in good health. This CDR3 is CASSVAGTGVSNQPQHF. CDR3 bases: TGTGCCAGCAGTGTGGCGGGGACAGGGGTTAGCAATCAGCCCCAGCATTTT.